Shown below are 30 T cell receptor beta chains from a single sample sequenced in a study of blood T cell repertoires in COVID-19. Clones were sequenced by immunoSEQ multiplex PCR, and TCRdb holds only the in-frame ones, with some missing. The sample has about 240,000 clones, 70% to 80% seen once. The sample consisted of peripheral blood. Receptors were obtained from a woman over 75 with acute or convalescent COVID-19.

The V call is TRBV15, the J call TRBJ1-6; D is unclear. The CDR3 has 15 residues. CDR1 LNHNV and CDR2 YYDKDF come from the germline V gene (reference sequence). Trimming took 0 bases from V and 6 from J, leaving 9 bases between them. CDR3: CATSRERVRNSPLHF. In DNA form, the CDR3 reads TGTGCCACCAGCAGAGAGAGGGTGCGTAATTCACCCCTCCACTTT.

This chain connects TRBV7-8 to TRBJ2-3; 7 bases are shared with TRBD1. The CDR3 totals 14 residues. Germline V CDR1 and CDR2: SGHVS, FQNEAQ. V lost 1 base to trimming and J lost 6 bases; unmatched junction nucleotides: 4. DNA for the CDR3: TGTGCCAGCAGCTTAGTCCGCAGGGGGGATACGCAGTATTTT. Its protein is CASSLVRRGDTQYF. Drawing the rest from reference TRBV7-8 and TRBJ2-3, the complete variable domain is GAGVSQSPRYKVAKRGQDVALRCDPISGHVSLFWYQQALGQGPEFLTYFQNEAQLDKSGLPSDRFFAERPEGSVSTLKIQRTQQEDSAVYLCASSLVRRGDTQYFGPGTRLTVL.

This rearrangement joins TRBV5-1 to TRBJ2-5, with a weak D call TRBD2 (6 bases). The V gene lost 1 base and the J gene lost 5 bases, with 12 bases spanning the gap. From germline, CDR1 is SGHRS and CDR2 YFSETQ. The CDR3 is made up of 14 amino acids. CDR3 loop: CASSLSSGGETQYF. The CDR3 DNA reads as TGCGCCAGCAGCTTGAGTAGTGGGGGGGAGACCCAGTACTTC.

The V call is TRBV24-1, the J call TRBJ2-5, with 7 bases aligning to TRBD1. The CDR3 has 17 amino acids. Trimming cost V 0 bases and J 3 bases; bases outside gene matches: 9. Germline-derived CDR1 and CDR2 are KGHDR and SFDVKD. The CDR3: CATSDLWADRAEETQYF. CDR3 coding DNA: TGTGCCACCAGTGATTTGTGGGCTGACAGGGCAGAAGAGACCCAGTACTTC.

The CDR3 here is CASSSLRGQGGNTEAFF. For the CDR3, the DNA is TGTGCCAGCAGTTCCCTTAGGGGACAGGGAGGGAACACTGAAGCTTTCTTT. The genes are TRBV27 and TRBJ1-1; the match to TRBD1 covers 9 bases. From germline, CDR1 is MNHEY and CDR2 SMNVEV (reference sequence). J gave up 1 base and V 4 bases, and 10 bases lay outside the gene matches. CDR3 length: 17 amino acids.

This clone has more than one count but fewer than ten. V usage is TRBV4-1 and J usage is TRBJ2-2; 12 nucleotides align to TRBD2. The germline gives CDR1 MGHRA, CDR2 YSYEKL. The CDR3 consists of 16 residues. Germline trimming cut 4 bases from V and 5 bases from J; bases unmatched to any gene: 5. The CDR3 here is CASSRAGTSGTGELFF. The CDR3 DNA follows: TGCGCCAGCAGCCGTGCCGGGACTAGCGGGACCGGGGAGCTGTTTTTT.

This chain links TRBV2 with TRBJ1-6, with 9 positions matching TRBD1. The V gene end was trimmed by 5 bases and the J gene end by 3 bases; junction bases not matched to a gene: 2. Germline-derived CDR1 and CDR2 are SNHLY and FYNNEI. The CDR3 is 15 amino acids. The DNA of the CDR3 is TGTGCCAGCAGTCGGGACAGGGACTATAATTCACCCCTCCACTTT. This codes for CASSRDRDYNSPLHF.

This clone was seen a single time. The chain recombines TRBV6-1 with TRBJ2-7; 8 bases agree with TRBD1. This CDR3 contains 16 residues. CDR1 is MNHNS, CDR2 SASEGT, per germline. Unmatched junction bases numbered 8, after V lost 4 bases and J lost 0 bases. DNA for the CDR3: TGTGCCAGCAGTGGGGGAAACAGGGGGAGCTCCTACGAGCAGTACTTC. Amino acids: CASSGGNRGSSYEQYF.

V gene TRBV18 combines with J gene TRBJ1-3; D is uncertain. The germline V gene encodes CDR1 KGHSH and CDR2 LQKENI. This CDR3 is built from 15 residues. V was trimmed by 2 bases and J by 4 bases, leaving 12 bases between them. DNA of the CDR3: TGTGCCAGCTCACCAATCGTTTCTACGGGAAACACCATATATTTT. Amino acids: CASSPIVSTGNTIYF.

The chain combines TRBV6-5 with TRBJ2-7, with TRBD1 matching over 7 bases. After removal of 9 bases from V and 7 bases from J, the junction contained 9 bases not matched to a gene. From germline, CDR1 is MNHEY and CDR2 SVGAGI. The CDR3 has 12 residues. DNA of the CDR3: TGTGCCAGTACAGGGGTAACGGGGGAGCAGTACTTC. It specifies CASTGVTGEQYF.

This clone was detected only once. The chain employs TRBV6-5 and TRBJ2-7; TRBD2 agrees at 13 bases. This CDR3 has 14 amino acids. Germline V lookup: CDR1 MNHEY, CDR2 SVGAGI. The V gene end was trimmed by 4 bases and the J gene end by 4 bases; junction bases not matched to a gene: 1. CDR3 protein: CASSLLAGGYEQYF. The CDR3 nucleotides are TGTGCCAGCAGTTTACTAGCGGGAGGGTACGAGCAGTACTTC.

This chain joins TRBV19 and TRBJ2-2; possibly TRBD2 for D (6 bases). The germline V gene encodes CDR1 LNHDA and CDR2 SQIVND (reference sequence). Trimming took 3 bases from V and 6 from J, leaving 8 bases between them. The CDR3 is made up of 13 amino acids. This CDR3 is CASSIGEAGELFF. CDR3 nucleotide sequence: TGTGCCAGTAGTATCGGGGAGGCCGGGGAGCTGTTTTTT.

The chain carries TRBV19 and TRBJ1-2; tentatively, D is TRBD1 (5 bases). With 4 bases removed from V and 4 bases from J, the gap between germline ends came to 13 bases. The CDR3 sequence is 14 residues long. CDR1 and CDR2 from the germline V gene are LNHDA and SQIVND (reference sequence). The CDR3 here is CASSTAAGIYGYTF. CDR3 coding DNA: TGTGCCAGTAGTACCGCGGCAGGGATCTATGGCTACACCTTC. Together with reference TRBV19 and TRBJ1-2, the CDR3 gives the full variable domain: DGGITQSPKYLFRKEGQNVTLSCEQNLNHDAMYWYRQDPGQGLRLIYYSQIVNDFQKGDIAEGYSVSREKKESFPLTVTSAQKNPTAFYLCASSTAAGIYGYTFGSGTRLTVV.

The V call is TRBV12-3 or TRBV12-4, the J call TRBJ1-2, with TRBD1 matching over 10 bases. V lost 6 bases, J lost 7 bases, and 5 bases stayed unmatched. There are 13 residues in the CDR3. In DNA, the CDR3 is TGTGCCAGCAGCGACCGGGACAGGGGTGGCTACACCTTC. Protein product: CASSDRDRGGYTF.

In this sample, this clone turned up many times. The gene calls are TRBV5-1 and TRBJ2-1; 11 positions match TRBD2. V lost 4 bases, J lost 2 bases, and 5 bases stayed unmatched. The CDR3 spans 16 residues. The V gene's germline CDR1 is SGHRS and CDR2 YFSETQ. The CDR3 region is CASSPSSGRPYNEQFF. CDR3 coding DNA: TGCGCCAGCAGCCCGTCTAGCGGGAGGCCCTACAATGAGCAGTTCTTC. Drawing the rest from reference TRBV5-1 and TRBJ2-1, the complete variable domain is KAGVTQTPRYLIKTRGQQVTLSCSPISGHRSVSWYQQTPGQGLQFLFEYFSETQRNKGNFPGRFSGRQFSNSRSEMNVSTLELGDSALYLCASSPSSGRPYNEQFFGPGTRLTVL.

The J gene is TRBJ2-5, the V gene TRBV19; TRBD1 matches 9 bases. CDR1 is LNHDA, CDR2 SQIVND, per germline (reference sequence). Unmatched junction bases numbered 13, after V lost 3 bases and J lost 5 bases. The CDR3 length is 17 residues. CDR3 residues: CASSMSRDRVDWETQYF. The DNA for the CDR3 is TGTGCCAGTAGTATGTCTCGGGACAGGGTGGATTGGGAGACCCAGTACTTC.

This chain connects TRBV19 to TRBJ1-4; 8 nucleotides match TRBD1. The J segment lost 7 bases and the V segment lost 8 bases, leaving 15 bases of the junction unmatched. Germline V CDR1 and CDR2: LNHDA, SQIVND (reference sequence). The CDR3 extends over 16 amino acids. As DNA, the CDR3 is TGTGCCAGTCAAACGGGGTCCAGGGGGCCAAGTGAAAAACTGTTTTTT. It yields the protein CASQTGSRGPSEKLFF.

The CDR3 DNA reads as TGTGCCAGCAGTTACCGGGGGGGAGGAAACACCATATATTTT. This sequence encodes CASSYRGGGNTIYF. This chain links TRBV6-5 with TRBJ1-3, with a weak D call TRBD1 (5 bases). This CDR3 comprises 14 residues. Germline V gene sequence: CDR1 MNHEY, CDR2 SVGAGI. The V and J ends lost 2 bases and 4 bases respectively, with 9 bases between them.

The J gene is TRBJ2-3, the V gene TRBV2; 11 bases fit TRBD2. Losses at the gene ends were 6 bases for V and 6 bases for J; bases not matched to a gene: 5. Germline CDR1 reads SNHLY; CDR2 reads FYNNEI. The CDR3 has 14 residues. CDR3 sequence: CASSLAGGSDTQYF. CDR3 nucleotides: TGTGCCAGCAGCCTAGCGGGGGGTTCGGATACGCAGTATTTT.

The V call is TRBV3-1 (or the pseudogene TRBV3-2), the J call TRBJ1-1; D is undetermined. V was trimmed by 2 bases and J by 4 bases, leaving 11 bases between them. The CDR3 is 14 residues long. CDR1 and CDR2 (germline): LGHDT, YNNKEL (reference sequence). The CDR3 is CASSQIEGSTEAFF. The CDR3 bases are TGTGCCAGCAGCCAAATCGAAGGGAGCACTGAAGCTTTCTTT.

The chain recombines TRBV15 with TRBJ1-6; 7 bases agree with TRBD1. Looked up from germline, CDR1 is LNHNV and CDR2 is YYDKDF (reference sequence). Losses at the gene ends were 1 base for V and 10 bases for J; bases not matched to a gene: 4. The CDR3 totals 14 residues. As DNA, the CDR3 is TGTGCCACCAGCAGAGGACAGGGAAGGTCACCCCTCCACTTT. Its protein is CATSRGQGRSPLHF.

The J gene is TRBJ2-1, the V gene TRBV5-1; TRBD2 might be the D (5 bases). CDR1 SGHRS and CDR2 YFSETQ come from the germline V gene. The CDR3 extends over 15 amino acids. With 0 bases removed from V and 6 bases from J, the gap between germline ends came to 13 bases. The DNA of the CDR3 is TGCGCCAGCAGCTTGGAAGGAGGCTACTTCAATGAGCAGTTCTTC. Encoded protein: CASSLEGGYFNEQFF. Based on the CDR3 plus reference TRBV5-1 and TRBJ2-1, the full variable domain is KAGVTQTPRYLIKTRGQQVTLSCSPISGHRSVSWYQQTPGQGLQFLFEYFSETQRNKGNFPGRFSGRQFSNSRSEMNVSTLELGDSALYLCASSLEGGYFNEQFFGPGTRLTVL.

This chain links TRBV19 with TRBJ1-5, with 10 bases fitting TRBD1. Per germline, CDR1 LNHDA and CDR2 SQIVND (reference sequence). The V segment lost 6 bases and the J segment 0 bases; nucleotides outside the gene matches: 5. The CDR3 runs 16 residues. CDR3 sequence (DNA): TGTGCCAGTAGACCCGGGACAGGGGCTAGCAATCAGCCCCAGCATTTT. Residues: CASRPGTGASNQPQHF.

This clone was observed a few times. Relative to the germline gene, one junction end is altered; a read error may explain this. The V gene is TRBV2, the J gene TRBJ2-7; tentatively, D is TRBD1 (5 bases). In germline, CDR1 is SNHLY, CDR2 FYNNEI. The CDR3 extends over 12 amino acids. In DNA, the CDR3 is TGTGCCAGCAGTGAGTCGGCAGGGAACTATCACTTC. The encoded protein is CASSESAGNYHF. The complete variable domain, with remaining parts taken from reference TRBV2 and TRBJ2-7, reads EPEVTQTPSHQVTQMGQEVILRCVPISNHLYFYWYRQILGQKVEFLVSFYNNEISEKSEIFDDQFSVERPDGSNFTLKIRSTKLEDSAMYFCASSESAGNYHFGPGTRLTVT.

The chain recombines TRBV5-1 with TRBJ2-7, with TRBD2 matching 9 bases. CDR1 is SGHRS, CDR2 YFSETQ, per germline. CDR3 length equals 16 residues. V gave up 1 base and J gave up 2 bases; unmatched junction bases: 7. CDR3 protein: CASSLKGTSYPYEQYF. Here the CDR3 DNA reads TGCGCCAGCAGCTTGAAGGGGACTAGCTATCCCTACGAGCAGTACTTC.

The chain links TRBV18 to TRBJ2-3; D unclear. The CDR3 length is 14 residues. CDR1 KGHSH and CDR2 LQKENI come from the germline V gene. V lost 2 bases to trimming and J lost 3 bases, with 9 bases between them. CDR3 in amino acids: CASSPGRSTDTQYF. CDR3 sequence (DNA): TGTGCCAGCTCACCAGGAAGGAGTACAGATACGCAGTATTTT.

V is TRBV3-1 (or the pseudogene TRBV3-2) and J is TRBJ2-3; 8 positions match TRBD2. This CDR3 has 15 residues. J was trimmed by 6 bases and V by 1 base; bases with no gene match: 6. Germline-derived CDR1 and CDR2 are LGHDT and YNNKEL (reference sequence). In DNA form, the CDR3 reads TGTGCCAGCAGCCAAGGGGGCGGGAGGTTGGATACGCAGTATTTT. Its translation is CASSQGGGRLDTQYF.

V is TRBV5-1 and J is TRBJ2-5; 7 nucleotides align to TRBD1. This CDR3 has 13 residues. Losses at the gene ends were 7 bases for V and 2 bases for J; bases not matched to a gene: 5. Germline V gene lookup returns CDR1 SGHRS and CDR2 YFSETQ. The CDR3 sequence: CASRDREQETQYF. In DNA form, the CDR3 reads TGCGCCAGCCGAGACAGGGAACAAGAGACCCAGTACTTC.

The rearrangement uses TRBV2 and TRBJ1-2; maybe TRBD1 (5 bases). CDR1 and CDR2 from the germline V gene are SNHLY and FYNNEI. Trimming removed 8 bases at V and 8 bases at J, with 15 bases between. There are 12 residues in the CDR3. CDR3: CASERGSEGYTF. Written as DNA, the CDR3 is TGTGCCAGCGAGCGGGGGTCGGAGGGCTACACCTTC.

This clone was seen only once. The chain combines TRBV5-1 with TRBJ1-6; 9 bases map to TRBD1. The trim removed 1 base at V and 8 bases at J, leaving 7 bases unmatched. Looked up from germline, CDR1 is SGHRS and CDR2 is YFSETQ. This CDR3 region has 16 residues. CDR3 DNA: TGCGCCAGCAGCTTGCCTCGGGGACAGGGAGATTCACCCCTCCACTTT. As protein: CASSLPRGQGDSPLHF.